This TCR beta chain stems from a study of T cell repertoires in ileal Crohn's disease (dated by TCRdb to about 2019). Regarding the complete study: Median disease duration was approximately 8 years, and about 40% of patients were identified as active smokers at the time of surgery. The study ran alongside a multicentre cohort designed to identify predictors of early endoscopic recurrence after ileocolonic resection. Endoscopic postoperative recurrence was defined by a Rutgeerts score above i0. A prospective multicentre cohort supplied the roughly 57 Crohn's disease patients whose TCR repertoires were analysed. Roughly half of the patients were given postoperative therapy, with 11 receiving thiopurines and around 18 receiving anti-TNF agents. A total of roughly 170 mucosal samples from roughly 57 patients were sequenced, with samples obtained at several locations on the surgical specimen and at postoperative endoscopy. Surgery was performed for a complication in all patients, with stricturing disease in roughly 61% and penetrating disease in roughly 40%. Five hundred nanograms of biopsy DNA per sample were submitted for commercial TCRB immunosequencing. The M0 samples consisted of biopsies taken from the inflamed part of the ileum within the surgical resection specimen. Here is what the overall study found, with its caveats: Compared with CD4 T cells, sorted CD8 T cells held more high-frequency clones, which suggests that the mucosal expansions were mostly CD8. Higher high-frequency clone percentages at surgery were associated with endoscopic recurrence; all patients with clonality above 26.8% (18/57) had recurrence. Only a subgroup of patients, of unstated size, had their mucosal CD4 and CD8 T cells sorted and sequenced. Patients who were active smokers at surgery had a significantly higher proportion of clonal expansions than non-smokers (around 24% vs 18%, p=0.02).

The method behind the library was the immunoSEQ multiplex PCR assay. Adaptive Biotechnology amplified CDR3 regions from genomic DNA with a two-step multiplex PCR that controlled for amplification bias. In the first PCR, primers covered every V and J gene segment, and in the second PCR, barcodes and Illumina adapters were added. An Illumina instrument was used to sequence the CDR3 libraries. On the authors' methods: Analysis combined the vendor-provided pipelines with custom analysis of raw data in R/Bioconductor under R version 3.3.0. Clonality, which ranges from 0 to 1, was calculated as the inverse of the normalised Shannon entropy across all productive clones. High-frequency clones were defined as the share of the repertoire occupied by the top 100 clones, with only clones passing a 95% confidence test being retained. Overlap between samples was measured with the Morisita-Horn index, while repertoire diversity was measured with the Simpson index. TCRdb holds this immuneACCESS table with in-frame rearrangements only. Some clones are missing; in checked studies, unresolved V genes explain under half, and the rest has no known cause. That table furnishes V, J and clone size, whereas the DNA furnished D and trimming. The sample table holds roughly 3,200 clones, of which 85% to 95% were seen once. The top ten clones comprise 2.5% to 3% of the sample.

A note on this clone: Its antigen specificity is not known. Base qualities are not provided; no much larger clone lies one nucleotide away.

The trim is 1 base for V and 0 bases for J, with a gap of 14 bases between the germline ends. Counted from cysteine to phenylalanine, this CDR3 has 17 amino acids. CDR3 DNA is the only sequence kept; it has 51 bases, read in frame from the first base. CDR1 and CDR2, looked up from the germline V gene, are SGHTA and FQGNSA. The intended sense of this specimen's time point label: inflamed ileum from the surgical specimen. Eligible patients were adults with ileal or ileocolonic Crohn's disease who had an indication for ileocolonic resection. Whole ileal mucosal biopsies were stored frozen at -80°C before DNA extraction. A TRizol-based method was used to extract genomic DNA from the frozen whole biopsies, and the DNA was quantified with a NanoDrop 2000 spectrophotometer.

The chain couples TRBV7-2 to TRBJ2-3, and the D gene may be TRBD2, 7 bases matching. The sequence derives from an adult with Crohn's disease. The sample was ileal tissue. The nucleotide sequence is TGTGCCAGCAGCTTAGTGTTTGGCGGGGGCAGCACAGATACGCAGTATTTT. Its protein reads: CASSLVFGGGSTDTQYF.